This TCR beta chain appears in the sequencing data of a study of OX40 agonist ivuxolimab in advanced cancers. For the study at large: Patients with hepatocellular carcinoma, melanoma, renal cell or head and neck cancer made up the dose-escalation patients.

Produced via immunoSEQ multiplex PCR; TCRdb's table is partial and in-frame only. The sample contains 87,000 or so clones, about 85% of which appear only once. V shed 0 bases and J 3 bases; nucleotides not matched to a gene: 2. This CDR3 comprises 14 residues. The V gene's germline CDR1 is LGHNA and CDR2 YNFKEQ. Source: CD4+ or CD8+ T cells sorted from blood, taken in a trial of the OX40 agonist ivuxolimab. The chain couples TRBV4-2 to TRBJ2-7, with 7 bases matching TRBD1. The receptor comes from an adult with an advanced solid tumor such as melanoma, head and neck, liver or kidney cancer. The CDR3 region is CASSQDSGGYEQYF. CDR3 nucleotide sequence: TGTGCCAGCAGCCAAGATTCAGGGGGCTACGAGCAGTACTTC.